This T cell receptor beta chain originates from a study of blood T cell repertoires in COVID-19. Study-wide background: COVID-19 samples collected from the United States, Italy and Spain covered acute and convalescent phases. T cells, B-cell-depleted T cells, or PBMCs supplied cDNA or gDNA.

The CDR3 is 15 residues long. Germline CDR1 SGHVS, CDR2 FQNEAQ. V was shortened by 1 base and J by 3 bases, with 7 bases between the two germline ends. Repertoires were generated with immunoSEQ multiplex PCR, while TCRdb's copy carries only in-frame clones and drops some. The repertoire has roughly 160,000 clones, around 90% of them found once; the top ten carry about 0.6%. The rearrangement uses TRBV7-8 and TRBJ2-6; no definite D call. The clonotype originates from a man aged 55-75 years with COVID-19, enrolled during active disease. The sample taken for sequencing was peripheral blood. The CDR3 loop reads CASSLDVLGANVLTF. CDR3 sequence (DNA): TGTGCCAGCAGCTTAGATGTTCTTGGGGCCAACGTCCTGACTTTC.